This passage covers 27 T cell receptor beta chains from one sample sequenced in a study of cytomegalovirus exposure and HLA in healthy donors. 60 Vbeta and 13 Jbeta primers were used in PCR. Repertoires were generated with immunoSEQ multiplex PCR, while TCRdb's copy carries only in-frame clones and drops some. The sample yields almost 200,000 clones, about 82% seen once. Sequenced input: PBMCs. These TCRs come from a woman aged 50 to 65 in good health and CMV-seronegative.

CDR3 in amino acids: CASSLGGGGGSHGYTF. The CDR3 region has the DNA TGCGCCAGCAGCTTGGGGGGGGGAGGGGGTTCCCATGGCTACACCTTC. V usage is TRBV5-1 and J usage is TRBJ1-2, with a tentative D call TRBD1 (6 bases). With 0 bases removed from V and 6 bases from J, the gap between germline ends came to 18 bases. Germline values: CDR1 SGHRS, CDR2 YFSETQ. The CDR3 runs 16 residues.

This clone has just a few counts. This chain uses TRBV18 with TRBJ2-1, with D possibly matching TRBD2 (6 bases). Per germline, CDR1 KGHSH and CDR2 LQKENI. The CDR3 is made up of 15 amino acids. Trimming took off 3 bases at V and 7 bases at J, with 16 bases between the two ends. Written as DNA, the CDR3 is TGTGCCAGCTCACCCAGGACACGCGCGGGGAATGAGCAGTTCTTC. Translated: CASSPRTRAGNEQFF.

This sequence joins TRBV6-5 and TRBJ1-2; a possible D gene is TRBD1 (6 bases). V was shortened by 1 base and J by 8 bases, with 14 bases between the two germline ends. Germline values: CDR1 MNHEY, CDR2 SVGAGI. The CDR3 is 14 residues long. The DNA for the CDR3 is TGTGCCAGCAGTTACTTAGACAGGTTGAGGGGCTACACCTTC. Translating it yields CASSYLDRLRGYTF.

The genes are TRBV19 and TRBJ1-5; D not resolved. V lost 1 base, J lost 8 bases, and 9 bases lay in between. The CDR3 extends over 13 amino acids. From germline, CDR1 is LNHDA and CDR2 SQIVND (reference sequence). The CDR3 sequence is CASSIGPLKPQHF. CDR3 bases: TGTGCCAGTAGTATAGGGCCGCTGAAGCCCCAGCATTTT.

This clone was found once. V gene TRBV7-9 combines with J gene TRBJ1-3, with D possibly TRBD1 on 5 matching bases. V was shortened by 4 bases and J by 0 bases, with 13 bases between the two germline ends. Per the germline V gene, CDR1 is SEHNR and CDR2 is FQNEAQ (reference sequence). There are 16 residues in the CDR3. The CDR3: CASSWGGASSGNTIYF. CDR3 coding DNA: TGTGCCAGCAGCTGGGGTGGGGCGTCCTCTGGAAACACCATATATTTT.

This clone was recorded a few times. The V gene is TRBV27, the J gene TRBJ2-7; 8 nucleotides align to TRBD2. The CDR3 is made up of 14 amino acids. The V gene's germline CDR1 is MNHEY and CDR2 SMNVEV (reference sequence). Losses at the gene ends were 2 bases for V and 5 bases for J; bases not matched to a gene: 5. This CDR3 reads CASSLREGLDEQYF. For the CDR3, the DNA is TGTGCCAGCAGTTTACGGGAGGGACTCGACGAGCAGTACTTC.

This clone has more than one count but fewer than ten. J is TRBJ1-2 and V is TRBV21-1; the DNA was not compared with TRBD1, the D call given in the table. TRBV21-1 is an annotated pseudogene. The CDR3 runs 13 residues. The CDR3 coding sequence is TGTGCCAGCAACGACAGGGAAATCGACGGCTACACCTTC. Its translation is CASNDREIDGYTF.

The gene calls are TRBV11-3 and TRBJ2-7; 8 bases map to TRBD1. Per germline, CDR1 SGHNT and CDR2 YENEEA. The CDR3 length is 13 residues. The ends lost 3 bases at V and 7 bases at J; junction bases unmatched: 5. The chain's CDR3 is CASSFGTGGEQYF. The CDR3 DNA sequence: TGTGCCAGCAGCTTCGGGACAGGCGGAGAGCAGTACTTC.

The rearrangement uses TRBV29-1 and TRBJ1-1; D remains ambiguous. CDR3 length equals 14 residues. Germline values: CDR1 SQVTM, CDR2 ANQGSEA. V shed 1 base and J shed 0 bases, with 9 bases lying between them. The CDR3 coding sequence is TGCAGCGTTGAAGGGAGAGGGTTGAACACTGAAGCTTTCTTT. Translation gives CSVEGRGLNTEAFF.

V is TRBV5-6 and J is TRBJ1-6; D gene unclear. The CDR3 is 13 residues long. With 4 bases removed from V and 13 bases from J, the gap between germline ends came to 15 bases. Germline V gives CDR1 SGHDT, CDR2 YYEEEE. CDR3 coding DNA: TGTGCCAGCAGCATGGGCAGTTCGTACCCCCTCCACTTT. Its translation is CASSMGSSYPLHF.

The J gene is TRBJ2-7, the V gene TRBV28; D remains unclear. Germline values: CDR1 MDHEN, CDR2 SYDVKM. V lost 9 bases and J 3 bases, leaving 12 bases between the germline ends. CDR3 length equals 12 residues. CDR3 nucleotides: TGTGCCAGTCGAAGAAACTACTACGAGCAGTACTTC. Translated: CASRRNYYEQYF.

This chain connects TRBV5-6 to TRBJ2-1; D is uncertain. Germline V gives CDR1 SGHDT, CDR2 YYEEEE. This CDR3 has 11 amino acids. Trimming took off 10 bases at V and 9 bases at J, with 14 bases between the two ends. The CDR3 is CAPLAWCEQFF. CDR3 nucleotides: TGTGCCCCCCTGGCCTGGTGTGAGCAGTTCTTC. The full variable domain, in which reference TRBV5-6 and TRBJ2-1 provide the parts outside the CDR3, is DAGVTQSPTHLIKTRGQQVTLRCSPKSGHDTVSWYQQALGQGPQFIFQYYEEEERQRGNFPDRFSGHQFPNYSSELNVNALLLGDSALYLCAPLAWCEQFFGPGTRLTVL.

The gene calls are TRBV29-1 and TRBJ2-5; TRBD2 matches at 8 bases. The J segment lost 5 bases and the V segment lost 2 bases, leaving 7 bases of the junction unmatched. CDR1 and CDR2 from the germline V gene are SQVTM and ANQGSEA. CDR3 length: 14 residues. The CDR3 coding sequence is TGCAGCGTTGAACGGCGGGAGGATGGGGAGACCCAGTACTTC. This gives the protein CSVERREDGETQYF.

This clone was observed a single time. The chain couples TRBV7-9 to TRBJ2-1; 9 nucleotides align to TRBD1. The CDR3 length is 15 residues. Germline CDR1 and CDR2: SEHNR and FQNEAQ (reference sequence). V shed 1 base and J 9 bases; nucleotides not matched to a gene: 7. CDR3 sequence (DNA): TGTGCCAGCAGCTTAGTTGAGACAGGGGGAAGTGAGCAGTTCTTC. Encoded protein: CASSLVETGGSEQFF.

The rearrangement links TRBV11-2 to TRBJ2-5; maybe TRBD2 (6 bases). Deletions cut 11 bases from V and 2 bases from J, with 15 bases between. There are 13 residues in the CDR3. The germline CDR1 and CDR2 sequences are SGHAT and FQNNGV. The CDR3 sequence is CAGGRSRQETQYF. The CDR3 nucleotides read TGTGCCGGGGGGAGGTCTCGTCAAGAGACCCAGTACTTC.

This clone occurred a few times. CDR3 residues: CAISTGQGSNEKLFF. The CDR3 DNA sequence: TGTGCCATCAGTACTGGGCAGGGATCTAATGAAAAACTGTTTTTT. The V gene is TRBV10-3, the J gene TRBJ1-4, with a weak D call TRBD1 (5 bases). With 5 bases removed from V and 3 bases from J, the gap between germline ends came to 13 bases. CDR3 length equals 15 residues. From germline, CDR1 is ENHRY and CDR2 SYGVKD.

The table lists this clone with a count of one. The V call is TRBV7-9, the J call TRBJ2-4; 7 nucleotides match TRBD2. V dropped 8 bases and J dropped 1; count of bases not matched to a gene: 8. The CDR3 sequence is 15 residues long. Germline CDR1 and CDR2: SEHNR and FQNEAQ (reference sequence). CDR3 sequence (DNA): TGTGCCAGCGGCTCGCGGGAGCGGGCCAAAAACATTCAGTACTTC. Encoded protein: CASGSRERAKNIQYF.

The CDR3 region is CASSLYRTGYVEAFF. Written as DNA, the CDR3 is TGTGCCAGCAGTTTATACCGGACAGGGTATGTTGAAGCTTTCTTT. The genes are TRBV28 and TRBJ1-1, with 8 bases matching TRBD1. Germline CDR1 is MDHEN and CDR2 is SYDVKM. Germline trimming cut 1 base from V and 7 bases from J; bases unmatched to any gene: 8. The CDR3 is 15 amino acids.

This rearrangement joins TRBV11-2 to TRBJ1-2, with 12 positions matching TRBD1. Germline CDR1 SGHAT, CDR2 FQNNGV. CDR3 length equals 16 residues. V dropped 6 bases and J dropped 4; count of bases not matched to a gene: 9. CDR3 nucleotide sequence: TGTGCCAGCAGTAGGGACAGGGGGCGTATGGCCTATGGCTACACCTTC. As protein: CASSRDRGRMAYGYTF.

Comments on this clone: The sample carries other DNA sequences with the same CDR3. The gene calls are TRBV7-9 and TRBJ1-1, with D possibly TRBD1 on 6 matching bases. Trimming took off 5 bases at V and 2 bases at J, with 9 bases between the two ends. The CDR3 extends over 13 amino acids. The germline V gene encodes CDR1 SEHNR and CDR2 FQNEAQ (reference sequence). CDR3 DNA sequence: TGTGCCAGCAGCCGGGGACAAAACACTGAAGCTTTCTTT. As protein: CASSRGQNTEAFF.

This rearrangement joins TRBV29-1 to TRBJ2-3; D gene unclear. Germline CDR1 is SQVTM and CDR2 is ANQGSEA. V was trimmed by 2 bases and J by 3 bases, leaving 9 bases between them. CDR3 length equals 13 residues. The CDR3 nucleotides are TGCAGCGTTGAAAGCGAGAAGACAGATACGCAGTATTTT. Protein sequence: CSVESEKTDTQYF.

In this sample, this clone turned up once. The V gene is TRBV30, the J gene TRBJ2-5; TRBD2 agrees at 7 bases. Losses at the gene ends were 3 bases for V and 4 bases for J; bases not matched to a gene: 8. Germline V gene data show CDR1 as GTSNPN and CDR2 as SVGIG (reference sequence). The CDR3 sequence is 14 residues long. The CDR3 region is CAWSLLAGGETQYF. The CDR3 bases are TGTGCCTGGAGCCTATTAGCGGGCGGAGAGACCCAGTACTTC.

The J gene is TRBJ2-3, the V gene TRBV7-8; D perhaps matches TRBD2 (5 bases). V was cut by 3 bases and J by 1 base, with 8 bases left in between. Per the germline V gene, CDR1 is SGHVS and CDR2 is FQNEAQ. The CDR3 has 14 amino acids. Here the CDR3 reads CASSFTEGTDTQYF. The CDR3 DNA follows: TGTGCCAGCAGCTTCACGGAGGGCACAGATACGCAGTATTTT. Supplemented by reference TRBV7-8 and TRBJ2-3, the full variable domain reads GAGVSQSPRYKVAKRGQDVALRCDPISGHVSLFWYQQALGQGPEFLTYFQNEAQLDKSGLPSDRFFAERPEGSVSTLKIQRTQQEDSAVYLCASSFTEGTDTQYFGPGTRLTVL.

The rearrangement joins TRBV11-2 to TRBJ2-1; weak D call: TRBD2 (5 bases). Per the germline V gene, CDR1 is SGHAT and CDR2 is FQNNGV. The CDR3 consists of 15 residues. V dropped 2 bases and J dropped 4 bases, with 12 bases sitting between them. The CDR3 DNA reads as TGTGCCAGCAGCTTAAAGAGCGGCGGTTACAATGAGCAGTTCTTC. This codes for CASSLKSGGYNEQFF.

The chain recombines TRBV19 with TRBJ2-1; no clear D gene. Trimming left V 3 bases short and J 12 bases short, with 9 bases between. The CDR3 consists of 11 residues. Germline CDR1 and CDR2: LNHDA and SQIVND (reference sequence). The CDR3, as DNA: TGTGCCAGTAGTATTAATAGGAGGCAGTTCTTC. It yields the protein CASSINRRQFF.

This rearrangement joins TRBV15 to TRBJ1-3, with 7 nucleotides matching TRBD1. CDR3 length equals 15 residues. Germline loops: CDR1 LNHNV, CDR2 YYDKDF (reference sequence). After removal of 0 bases from V and 4 bases from J, the junction contained 3 bases not matched to a gene. As DNA, the CDR3 is TGTGCCACCAGCAGAGATCGGGGACAGGGAAACACCATATATTTT. It yields the protein CATSRDRGQGNTIYF.

V gene TRBV11-2 combines with J gene TRBJ1-2; D remains unclear. Germline lookup yields CDR1 SGHAT and CDR2 FQNNGV. Trimming pared 5 bases from V and 4 bases from J, leaving 14 bases between. The CDR3 is 14 residues long. The CDR3 bases are TGTGCCAGCAGCCGAATAGGAGTAACCTATGGCTACACCTTC. Its protein is CASSRIGVTYGYTF.